A single TCR beta chain is shown here with its context. Its antigen is unknown. Trimming shortened V by 3 bases and J by 4 bases, and 18 bases separated the two germline ends. The CDR3 contains 16 residues. Per germline, CDR1 SNHLY and CDR2 FYNNEI. These data are taken from a study of cytomegalovirus exposure and HLA in healthy donors. The PCR made use of 60 Vbeta and 13 Jbeta primers. Assay used: immunoSEQ multiplex PCR; TCRdb lists only in-frame clones, some missing. The top ten clones hold around 3.7% of a sample with about 210,000 clones, roughly 80% of them seen once. Study results and limitations: Later analysis indicated greater clonal expansion among HLA-associated TCR beta chains than among equally common other chains. Investigators reported 150 to 200 TCR beta chains as tied to cytomegalovirus. An Asian-associated ancestry cluster reportedly showed fewer N-insertions than the roughly 700-donor mean in a later analysis.

Sequencing was carried out using PBMCs. The source of this sequence is a man in his forties or fifties in good health and CMV-seropositive. V usage is TRBV2 and J usage is TRBJ1-2; D is perhaps TRBD1 (6 bases). CDR3 in DNA: TGTGCCAGCAGTGACGGGAGGGCTGGGGGCTCCTATGGCTACACCTTC. Protein product: CASSDGRAGGSYGYTF.